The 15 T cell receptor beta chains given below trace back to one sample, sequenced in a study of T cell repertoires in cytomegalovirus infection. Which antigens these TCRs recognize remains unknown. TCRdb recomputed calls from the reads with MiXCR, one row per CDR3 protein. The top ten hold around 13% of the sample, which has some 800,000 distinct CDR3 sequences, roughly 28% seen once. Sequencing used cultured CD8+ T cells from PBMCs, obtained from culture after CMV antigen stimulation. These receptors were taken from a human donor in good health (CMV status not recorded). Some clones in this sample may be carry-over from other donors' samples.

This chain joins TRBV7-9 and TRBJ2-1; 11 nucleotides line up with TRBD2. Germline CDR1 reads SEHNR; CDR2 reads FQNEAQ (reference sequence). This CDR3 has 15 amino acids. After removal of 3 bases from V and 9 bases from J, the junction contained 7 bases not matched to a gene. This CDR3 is CASSLGGGLAGEQFF. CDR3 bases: TGTGCCAGCAGCTTGGGGGGAGGACTAGCGGGTGAGCAGTTCTTC.

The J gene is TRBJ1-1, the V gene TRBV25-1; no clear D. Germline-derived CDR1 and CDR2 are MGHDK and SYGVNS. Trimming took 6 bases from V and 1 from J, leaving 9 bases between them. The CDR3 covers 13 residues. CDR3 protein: CASRGNGNTEAFF. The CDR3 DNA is TGTGCCAGCAGAGGGAATGGGAACACTGAAGCTTTCTTT.

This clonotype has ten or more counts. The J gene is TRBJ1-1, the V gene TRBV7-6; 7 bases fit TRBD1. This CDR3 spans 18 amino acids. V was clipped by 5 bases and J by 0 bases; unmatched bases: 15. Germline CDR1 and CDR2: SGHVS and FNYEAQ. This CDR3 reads CASSPSPPPTGLNTEAFF. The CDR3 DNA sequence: TGTGCCAGCAGCCCCTCCCCCCCGCCGACAGGGTTGAACACTGAAGCTTTCTTT.

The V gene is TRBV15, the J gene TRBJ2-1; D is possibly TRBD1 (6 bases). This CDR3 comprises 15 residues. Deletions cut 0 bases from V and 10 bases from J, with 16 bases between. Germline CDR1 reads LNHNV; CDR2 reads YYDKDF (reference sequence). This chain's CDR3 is CATSREGAPFEEQFF. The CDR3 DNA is TGTGCCACCAGCAGAGAGGGGGCCCCCTTTGAGGAGCAGTTCTTC. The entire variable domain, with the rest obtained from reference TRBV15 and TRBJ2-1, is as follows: DAMVIQNPRYQVTQFGKPVTLSCSQTLNHNVMYWYQQKSSQAPKLLFHYYDKDFNNEADTPDNFQSRRPNTSFCFLDIRSPGLGDTAMYLCATSREGAPFEEQFFGPGTRLTVL.

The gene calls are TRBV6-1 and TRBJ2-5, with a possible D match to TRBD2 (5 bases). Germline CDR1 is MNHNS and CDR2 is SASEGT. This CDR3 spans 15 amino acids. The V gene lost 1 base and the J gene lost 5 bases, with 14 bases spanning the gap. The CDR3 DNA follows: TGTGCCAGCAGTGAAGGTTGGGGAGTGCGGGAGACCCAGTACTTC. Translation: CASSEGWGVRETQYF.

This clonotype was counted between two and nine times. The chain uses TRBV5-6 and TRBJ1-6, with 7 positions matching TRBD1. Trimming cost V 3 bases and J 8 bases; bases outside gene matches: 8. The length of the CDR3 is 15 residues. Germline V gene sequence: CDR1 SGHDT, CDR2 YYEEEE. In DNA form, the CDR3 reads TGTGCCAGCAGCTCGCCGATGACAGGGCATTCACCCCTCCACTTT. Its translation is CASSSPMTGHSPLHF.

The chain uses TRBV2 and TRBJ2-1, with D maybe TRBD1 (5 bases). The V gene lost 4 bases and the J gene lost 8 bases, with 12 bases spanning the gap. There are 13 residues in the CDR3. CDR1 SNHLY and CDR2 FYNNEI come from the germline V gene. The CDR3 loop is CASSGRQSDEQFF. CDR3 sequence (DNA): TGTGCCAGCAGTGGGAGACAGTCCGATGAGCAGTTCTTC.

CDR3 in DNA: TGTGCCATCAGTGAGCCGGATCCCGGGGAGCTGTTTTTT. This encodes CAISEPDPGELFF. The chain recombines TRBV10-3 with TRBJ2-2; unclear D gene. V was shortened by 2 bases and J by 6 bases, with 7 bases between the two germline ends. Germline V lookup: CDR1 ENHRY, CDR2 SYGVKD. This CDR3 has 13 amino acids.

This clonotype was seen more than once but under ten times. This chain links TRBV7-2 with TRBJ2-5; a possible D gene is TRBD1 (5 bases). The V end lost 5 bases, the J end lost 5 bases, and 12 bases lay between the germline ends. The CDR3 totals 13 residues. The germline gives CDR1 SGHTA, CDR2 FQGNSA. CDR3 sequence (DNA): TGTGCCAGCAGCCTTAGACCAGGGGAGACCCAGTACTTC. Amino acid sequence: CASSLRPGETQYF.

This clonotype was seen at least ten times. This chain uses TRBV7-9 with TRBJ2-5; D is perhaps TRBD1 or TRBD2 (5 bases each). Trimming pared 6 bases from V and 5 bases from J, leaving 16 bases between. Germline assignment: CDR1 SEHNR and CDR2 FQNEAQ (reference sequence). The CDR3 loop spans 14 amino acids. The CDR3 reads CASRAPGPWETQYF. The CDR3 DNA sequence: TGTGCCAGCAGGGCCCCGGGACCTTGGGAGACCCAGTACTTC.

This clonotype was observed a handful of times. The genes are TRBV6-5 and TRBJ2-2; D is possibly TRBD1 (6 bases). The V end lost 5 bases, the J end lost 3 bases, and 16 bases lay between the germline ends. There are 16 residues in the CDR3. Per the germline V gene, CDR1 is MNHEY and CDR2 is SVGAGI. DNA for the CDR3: TGTGCCAGCAGTCCCTACAGACAGGCGGACACCGGGGAGCTGTTTTTT. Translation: CASSPYRQADTGELFF.

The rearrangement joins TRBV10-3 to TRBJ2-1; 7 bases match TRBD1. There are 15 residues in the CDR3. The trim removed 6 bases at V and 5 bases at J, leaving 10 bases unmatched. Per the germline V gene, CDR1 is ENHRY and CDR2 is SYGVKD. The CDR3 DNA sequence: TGTGCCATCAGAACGTCCCGGGACAGTAACAATGAGCAGTTCTTC. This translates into CAIRTSRDSNNEQFF.

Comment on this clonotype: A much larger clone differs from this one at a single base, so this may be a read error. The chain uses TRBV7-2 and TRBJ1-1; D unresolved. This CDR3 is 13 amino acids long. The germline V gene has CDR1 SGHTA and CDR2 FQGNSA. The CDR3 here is CANSLPGRLKAFF. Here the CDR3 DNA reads TGTGCCAACAGCCTGCCCGGTCGTTTGAAGGCTTTCTTT.

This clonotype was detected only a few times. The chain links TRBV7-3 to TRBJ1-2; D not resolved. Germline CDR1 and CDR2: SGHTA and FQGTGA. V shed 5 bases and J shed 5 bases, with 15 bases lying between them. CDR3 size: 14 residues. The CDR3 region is CASSLSAGRYGYTF. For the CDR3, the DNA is TGTGCCAGCAGCCTAAGTGCAGGCCGGTATGGCTACACCTTC. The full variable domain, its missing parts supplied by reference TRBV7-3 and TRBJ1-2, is GAGVSQTPSNKVTEKGKYVELRCDPISGHTALYWYRQSLGQGPEFLIYFQGTGAADDSGLPNDRFFAVRPEGSVSTLKIQRTERGDSAVYLCASSLSAGRYGYTFGSGTRLTVV.

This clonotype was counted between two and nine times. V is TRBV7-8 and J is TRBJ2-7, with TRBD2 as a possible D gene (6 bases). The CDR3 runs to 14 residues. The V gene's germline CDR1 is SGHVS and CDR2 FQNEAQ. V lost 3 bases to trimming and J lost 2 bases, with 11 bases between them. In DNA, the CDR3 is TGTGCCAGCAGCTTCAGCGGGCGTACCTACGAGCAGTACGTC. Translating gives CASSFSGRTYEQYV.